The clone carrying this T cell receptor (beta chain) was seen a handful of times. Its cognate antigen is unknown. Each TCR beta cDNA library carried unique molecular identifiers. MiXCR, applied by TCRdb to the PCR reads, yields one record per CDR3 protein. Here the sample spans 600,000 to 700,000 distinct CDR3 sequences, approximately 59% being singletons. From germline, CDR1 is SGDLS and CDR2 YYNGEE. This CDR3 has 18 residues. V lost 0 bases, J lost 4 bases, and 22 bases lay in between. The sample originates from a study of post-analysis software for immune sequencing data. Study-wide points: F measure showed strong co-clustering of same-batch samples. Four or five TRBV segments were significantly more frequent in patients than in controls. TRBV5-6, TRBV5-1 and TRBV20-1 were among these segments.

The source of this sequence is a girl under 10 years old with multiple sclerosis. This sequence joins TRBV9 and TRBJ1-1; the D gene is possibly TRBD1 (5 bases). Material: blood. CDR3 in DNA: TGTGCCAGCAGCGTAGTTCAGGGTTACAGGAGGGAATCCACTGAAGCTTTCTTT. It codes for CASSVVQGYRRESTEAFF.